Listed below are T cell receptor beta chains from one sample, sequenced in a study of blood T cell repertoires in COVID-19. The table came from immunoSEQ multiplex PCR; TCRdb's copy has only in-frame clones and leaves some out. The sample includes around 230,000 clones, approximately 86% of them seen just once. The sample was PBMCs or T cells enriched from blood (not recorded which). The receptor source for this set is a man between 18 and 29 years old with acute COVID-19. CDR3s include the opening cysteine and the closing phenylalanine or tryptophan. Each record gives: clone size, V gene, D gene, J gene, CDR3 protein, CDR3 DNA. D genes are given only for firm matches. The size entry is marked missing in some rows and otherwise reads once, few, many or a size class.

>NA|TRBV7-3|TRBD2|TRBJ2-3
CASSRTSGTDTQYF
TGTGCCAGCAGCCGGACTAGCGGCACAGATACGCAGTATTTT
>once|TRBV9|TRBD1|TRBJ1-2
CASSARDSGNYGYTF
TGTGCCAGCAGCGCCCGGGACAGCGGGAACTATGGCTACACCTTC
>NA|TRBV2|TRBD1|TRBJ2-2
CASSGQGRGTGELFF
TGTGCCAGCAGTGGACAGGGACGAGGCACCGGGGAGCTGTTTTTT
>NA|TRBV7-2|NA|TRBJ1-1
CASSLARGGYTEAFF
TGTGCCAGCAGCTTAGCGAGGGGGGGATACACTGAAGCTTTCTTT
>NA|TRBV7-9|NA|TRBJ1-4
CASSSTIQGGEKLFF
TGTGCCAGCAGCTCCACAATTCAGGGAGGGGAAAAACTGTTTTTT
>NA|TRBV29-1|NA|TRBJ2-3
CSVTPGQSTDTQYF
TGCAGCGTTACCCCCGGACAGAGCACAGATACGCAGTATTTT
>NA|TRBV7-8|TRBD1|TRBJ1-2
CASSLRDRGGRDYGYTF
TGTGCCAGCAGCTTAAGGGACAGGGGAGGGAGGGACTATGGCTACACCTTC
>NA|TRBV9|NA|TRBJ1-1
CASSGEGRYTEAFF
TGTGCCAGCAGCGGGGAGGGGAGGTACACTGAAGCTTTCTTT
>NA|TRBV5-1|TRBD1|TRBJ1-4
CASSSQGVDNEKLFF
TGCGCCAGCAGCTCACAGGGGGTGGATAATGAAAAACTGTTTTTT
>once|TRBV6-1|TRBD2|TRBJ2-1
CASSEAGAGTSGNNEQFF
TGTGCCAGCAGTGAAGCGGGGGCCGGGACTAGCGGAAACAATGAGCAGTTCTTC
>NA|TRBV5-1|TRBD1|TRBJ2-2
CASRNDRGIPGELFF
TGCGCCAGCCGAAACGACAGGGGAATACCCGGGGAGCTGTTTTTT
>few|TRBV5-1|NA|TRBJ2-5
CASSLDGQGGWETQYF
TGCGCCAGCAGCTTGGACGGTCAGGGGGGTTGGGAGACCCAGTACTTC
>NA|TRBV5-5|NA|TRBJ1-5
CASSLGGMRQPQHF
TGTGCCAGCAGCTTAGGGGGAATGAGACAGCCCCAGCATTTT
>NA|TRBV10-3|TRBD1|TRBJ2-7
CAISDSTGKDEQYF
TGTGCCATCAGTGACTCGACAGGGAAGGACGAGCAGTACTTC
>NA|TRBV19|TRBD2|TRBJ2-2
CASSALGLAGAGGGELFF
TGTGCCAGTAGTGCCCTCGGACTAGCGGGAGCTGGCGGGGGGGAGCTGTTTTTT
>NA|TRBV10-3|TRBD2|TRBJ2-1
CAISPTSGSYNEQFF
TGTGCCATCAGCCCTACTAGCGGTTCCTACAATGAGCAGTTCTTC
>NA|TRBV28|TRBD1|TRBJ1-5
CASTTQGALGNQPQHF
TGTGCCAGCACAACCCAGGGGGCTCTAGGCAATCAGCCCCAGCATTTT
>NA|TRBV30|NA|TRBJ2-2
CAWSVSGVEAGELFF
TGTGCCTGGAGTGTTTCAGGGGTAGAGGCCGGGGAGCTGTTTTTT
>NA|TRBV11-1|NA|TRBJ2-3
CASSRGPGVEADTQYF
TGTGCCAGCAGCCGCGGCCCCGGAGTGGAGGCAGATACGCAGTATTTT
>NA|TRBV4-1|TRBD2|TRBJ2-1
CASSQVTSGSLYNEQFF
TGCGCCAGCAGCCAAGTTACTAGCGGGAGTTTGTACAATGAGCAGTTCTTC
>NA|TRBV6-6|NA|TRBJ2-3
CASSYGRLDTQYF
TGTGCCAGCAGTTACGGCCGACTCGATACGCAGTATTTT
>NA|TRBV7-6|NA|TRBJ2-2
CASSLPPLAGLNTGELFF
TGTGCCAGCAGCTTACCCCCTCTGGCAGGGCTAAACACCGGGGAGCTGTTTTTT
>NA|TRBV25-1|TRBD2|TRBJ2-1
CASSEGRVSGRNEQFF
TGTGCCAGCAGTGAAGGGAGGGTTAGCGGGAGGAATGAGCAGTTCTTC
>NA|TRBV21-1|NA|TRBJ2-1
CASRQGPFEGEQFF
TGTGCCAGCAGACAGGGACCCTTTGAGGGTGAGCAGTTCTTC
>NA|TRBV7-9|NA|TRBJ2-3
CALHRESSTDTQYF
TGTGCCCTCCATCGGGAGTCTTCGACAGATACGCAGTATTTT
>NA|TRBV4-1|TRBD1|TRBJ1-2
CASSQGQGARALGYTF
TGCGCCAGCAGCCAGGGACAGGGGGCGCGAGCCCTTGGCTACACCTTC
>NA|TRBV25-1|NA|TRBJ2-1
CASSDPLGSPYNEQFF
TGTGCCAGCAGTGACCCCCTGGGCTCGCCGTACAATGAGCAGTTCTTC
>NA|TRBV28|TRBD2|TRBJ2-2
CASDYGTSGPGELFF
TGTGCCAGCGACTACGGGACTAGCGGGCCCGGGGAGCTGTTTTTT
>NA|TRBV20-1|NA|TRBJ1-2
CSASTLYGYTF
TGCAGTGCTAGTACACTATATGGCTACACCTTC
>NA|TRBV2|TRBD1|TRBJ1-5
CASSPGQGVHQPQHF
TGTGCCAGCAGCCCGGGACAGGGGGTCCATCAGCCCCAGCATTTT
>once|TRBV19|TRBD1|TRBJ2-7
CASRPGTGVAYEQYF
TGTGCCAGTAGACCAGGGACAGGGGTCGCCTACGAGCAGTACTTC
>NA|TRBV4-3|NA|TRBJ2-3
CASSQGTYTDTQYF
TGCGCCAGCAGCCAAGGGACTTACACAGATACGCAGTATTTT
>NA|TRBV4-1|NA|TRBJ1-1
CASSQLYIVRTEAFF
TGCGCCAGCAGCCAATTATATATCGTGAGGACTGAAGCTTTCTTT
>NA|TRBV5-1|NA|TRBJ2-7
CASMPLVGRNSYEQYF
TGCGCCAGCATGCCCCTGGTGGGCAGAAACTCCTACGAGCAGTACTTC
>NA|TRBV19|NA|TRBJ2-1
CASSMVRGDEQFF
TGTGCCAGTAGTATGGTCAGGGGGGATGAGCAGTTCTTC
>few|TRBV7-8|NA|TRBJ2-7
CASSSPGGHSYEQYF
TGTGCCAGCAGCTCGCCCGGGGGGCACTCCTACGAGCAGTACTTC
>once|TRBV2|TRBD1|TRBJ1-1
CASRTGQGSGTEAFF
TGTGCCAGCAGAACGGGACAGGGGTCGGGTACTGAAGCTTTCTTT
>NA|TRBV15|TRBD1|TRBJ1-3
CATSRDRGSGNTIYF
TGTGCCACCAGCAGGGACAGGGGTTCTGGAAACACCATATATTTT
>once|TRBV5-1|TRBD1|TRBJ1-3
CASSLFPPGGLREGNTIYF
TGCGCCAGCAGCTTGTTTCCGCCAGGGGGGCTACGGGAAGGAAACACCATATATTTT
>NA|TRBV5-1|NA|TRBJ1-1
CASSSWEGMNTEAFF
TGCGCCAGCAGCTCGTGGGAGGGGATGAACACTGAAGCTTTCTTT
>NA|TRBV28|NA|TRBJ2-5
CASSFFLVLSTQYF
TGTGCCAGCAGTTTTTTCCTCGTTTTGTCGACCCAGTACTTC
>once|TRBV19|NA|TRBJ2-3
CASSIYGGTDTQYF
TGTGCCAGTAGTATTTATGGGGGGACAGATACGCAGTATTTT
>NA|TRBV5-6|TRBD1|TRBJ2-5
CASSLRQGTQYF
TGTGCCAGCAGCTTGAGACAGGGGACCCAGTACTTC
>few|TRBV3-1/TRBV3-2|NA|TRBJ1-1
CASSQATGTEAFF
TGTGCCAGCAGCCAAGCGACCGGGACAGAAGCTTTCTTT
>NA|TRBV5-1|TRBD1|TRBJ2-5
CASSEGTAVNGETQYF
TGCGCCAGCAGCGAAGGGACAGCTGTTAACGGAGAGACCCAGTACTTC
>few|TRBV18|NA|TRBJ2-1
CASSPRDTHSSITEQFF
TGTGCCAGCTCACCAAGGGACACTCATTCATCTATCACTGAGCAGTTCTTC
>NA|TRBV6-5|TRBD2|TRBJ2-5
CASSGLAGEETQYF
TGTGCCAGCAGCGGACTAGCGGGAGAAGAGACCCAGTACTTC
>NA|TRBV28|NA|TRBJ1-1
CASIGGRGRAFF
TGTGCCAGCATAGGGGGAAGAGGACGTGCTTTCTTT
>NA|TRBV2|TRBD2|TRBJ2-7
CASQGLAGGEQYF
TGTGCCAGCCAAGGACTAGCGGGAGGTGAGCAGTACTTC
>NA|TRBV7-2|TRBD2|TRBJ2-7
CASSPAGDTYEQYF
TGTGCCAGCAGCCCAGCGGGAGATACTTACGAGCAGTACTTC
>once|TRBV7-9|TRBD1|TRBJ1-4
CASSLAGQGLSEKLFF
TGTGCCAGCAGCTTAGCGGGACAGGGATTAAGTGAAAAACTGTTTTTT
>NA|TRBV29-1|NA|TRBJ1-1
CSVLSPSYTEAFF
TGCAGCGTTCTATCACCATCCTACACTGAAGCTTTCTTT
>NA|TRBV24-1|TRBD1|TRBJ2-2
CATSDRGTGDTGELFF
TGTGCCACCAGTGACCGCGGGACAGGGGACACCGGGGAGCTGTTTTTT